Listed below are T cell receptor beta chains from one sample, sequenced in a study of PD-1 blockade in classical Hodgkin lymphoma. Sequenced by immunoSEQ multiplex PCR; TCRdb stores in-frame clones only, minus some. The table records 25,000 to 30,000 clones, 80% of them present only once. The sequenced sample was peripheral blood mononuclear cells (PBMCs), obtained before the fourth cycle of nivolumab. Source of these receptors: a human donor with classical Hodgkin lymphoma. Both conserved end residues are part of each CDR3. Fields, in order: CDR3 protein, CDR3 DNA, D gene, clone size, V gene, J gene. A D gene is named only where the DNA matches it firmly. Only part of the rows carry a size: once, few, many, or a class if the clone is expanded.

CDR3 protein: CATSRDLAGGYETQYF; CDR3 DNA: TGTGCCACCAGCAGAGATTTGGCAGGGGGATATGAGACCCAGTACTTC; D gene: TRBD1; clone size: NA; V gene: TRBV15; J gene: TRBJ2-5
CDR3 protein: CASSLSWQGINIQYF; CDR3 DNA: TGTGCCAGCAGCTTATCGTGGCAGGGAATAAACATTCAGTACTTC; D gene: NA; clone size: NA; V gene: TRBV11-2; J gene: TRBJ2-4
CDR3 protein: CASSLSVSGANVLTF; CDR3 DNA: TGTGCCAGCAGTTTATCAGTATCTGGGGCCAACGTCCTGACTTTC; D gene: NA; clone size: NA; V gene: TRBV6-6; J gene: TRBJ2-6
CDR3 protein: CASSLRDNGEQYF; CDR3 DNA: TGCGCCAGCAGCTTGAGGGACAACGGCGAGCAGTACTTC; D gene: NA; clone size: few; V gene: TRBV5-1; J gene: TRBJ2-7
CDR3 protein: CASSIGGTSGVGNIQYF; CDR3 DNA: TGTGCCAGTAGTATAGGCGGGACTAGCGGGGTTGGGAACATTCAGTACTTC; D gene: TRBD2; clone size: once; V gene: TRBV19; J gene: TRBJ2-4
CDR3 protein: CASSPGQGVGELFF; CDR3 DNA: TGTGCCAGCAGTCCGGGACAGGGCGTCGGGGAGCTGTTTTTT; D gene: TRBD1; clone size: NA; V gene: TRBV6-5; J gene: TRBJ2-2
CDR3 protein: CASSIDMNTEAFF; CDR3 DNA: TGTGCCAGTAGTATCGACATGAACACTGAAGCTTTCTTT; D gene: NA; clone size: NA; V gene: TRBV19; J gene: TRBJ1-1
CDR3 protein: CASSSVSGGGTEAFF; CDR3 DNA: TGCGCCAGCAGCTCCGTCTCCGGCGGTGGGACTGAAGCTTTCTTT; D gene: NA; clone size: NA; V gene: TRBV5-1; J gene: TRBJ1-1
CDR3 protein: CASSLFGDSNNEQFF; CDR3 DNA: TGCGCCAGCAGCTTGTTTGGGGACTCCAACAATGAGCAGTTCTTC; D gene: NA; clone size: few; V gene: TRBV5-1; J gene: TRBJ2-1
CDR3 protein: CASSLVGGDSNEQFF; CDR3 DNA: TGTGCCAGCAGCTTAGTTGGGGGGGACTCTAATGAGCAGTTCTTC; D gene: TRBD2; clone size: NA; V gene: TRBV7-8; J gene: TRBJ2-1
CDR3 protein: CASSFLAGLGNEQFF; CDR3 DNA: TGTGCCAGCAGCTTCCTAGCGGGCCTGGGCAATGAGCAGTTCTTC; D gene: TRBD2; clone size: NA; V gene: TRBV7-9; J gene: TRBJ2-1
CDR3 protein: CASSAKGGPKGETQYF; CDR3 DNA: TGTGCCAGCAGCGCCAAGGGCGGACCCAAGGGGGAGACCCAGTACTTC; D gene: NA; clone size: NA; V gene: TRBV9; J gene: TRBJ2-5
CDR3 protein: CAWSVSREQYF; CDR3 DNA: TGTGCCTGGAGTGTAAGCAGGGAGCAGTACTTC; D gene: NA; clone size: NA; V gene: TRBV30; J gene: TRBJ2-7
CDR3 protein: CASKIQYEQYF; CDR3 DNA: TGTGCCAGCAAAATTCAGTACGAGCAGTACTTC; D gene: NA; clone size: NA; V gene: TRBV6-1; J gene: TRBJ2-7
CDR3 protein: CASSNRIGVTDTQYF; CDR3 DNA: TGTGCCAGCAGCAACAGAATCGGGGTCACAGATACGCAGTATTTT; D gene: NA; clone size: NA; V gene: TRBV5-6; J gene: TRBJ2-3
CDR3 protein: CSVEEGAGVGDNEQFF; CDR3 DNA: TGCAGCGTTGAAGAAGGAGCGGGAGTTGGGGACAATGAGCAGTTCTTC; D gene: TRBD2; clone size: NA; V gene: TRBV29-1; J gene: TRBJ2-1
CDR3 protein: CASSQAKAGGPYEQYF; CDR3 DNA: TGCGCCAGCAGCCAAGCTAAAGCGGGAGGGCCCTACGAGCAGTACTTC; D gene: TRBD2; clone size: NA; V gene: TRBV4-1; J gene: TRBJ2-7
CDR3 protein: CASSPLGLNTGELFF; CDR3 DNA: TGTGCCAGCAGCCCCCTGGGACTTAACACCGGGGAGCTGTTTTTT; D gene: NA; clone size: NA; V gene: TRBV7-9; J gene: TRBJ2-2
CDR3 protein: CASSVSGGGTGELFF; CDR3 DNA: TGTGCCAGCAGTGTCTCGGGGGGGGGTACCGGGGAGCTGTTTTTT; D gene: TRBD2; clone size: NA; V gene: TRBV6-1; J gene: TRBJ2-2
CDR3 protein: CAISERETQYF; CDR3 DNA: TGTGCCATCAGTGAAAGGGAGACCCAGTACTTC; D gene: NA; clone size: NA; V gene: TRBV10-3; J gene: TRBJ2-5
CDR3 protein: CASSQDPGTSGRGEQFF; CDR3 DNA: TGCGCCAGCAGCCAAGATCCAGGGACTAGCGGGAGGGGTGAGCAGTTCTTC; D gene: TRBD2; clone size: NA; V gene: TRBV4-1; J gene: TRBJ2-1
CDR3 protein: CASSYPGTGSDTQYF; CDR3 DNA: TGTGCCAGCAGTTACCCAGGGACAGGGTCCGATACGCAGTATTTT; D gene: TRBD1; clone size: NA; V gene: TRBV6-6; J gene: TRBJ2-3
CDR3 protein: CASSNRPPPLGEQYF; CDR3 DNA: TGTGCCAGTAGTAACCGCCCACCACCACTTGGAGAGCAGTACTTC; D gene: NA; clone size: NA; V gene: TRBV19; J gene: TRBJ2-7
CDR3 protein: CASSISSGTPNTGELFF; CDR3 DNA: TGTGCCAGTAGTATATCATCCGGGACACCGAACACCGGGGAGCTGTTTTTT; D gene: NA; clone size: NA; V gene: TRBV19; J gene: TRBJ2-2
CDR3 protein: CASSQGQGDSPLHF; CDR3 DNA: TGCGCCAGCAGCCAAGGACAGGGGGATTCACCCCTCCACTTT; D gene: TRBD1; clone size: NA; V gene: TRBV4-1; J gene: TRBJ1-6
CDR3 protein: CASSQVDLELAGYNEQFF; CDR3 DNA: TGCGCCAGCAGCCAAGTTGACTTGGAACTAGCGGGATACAATGAGCAGTTCTTC; D gene: TRBD2; clone size: NA; V gene: TRBV4-1; J gene: TRBJ2-1
CDR3 protein: CASSHPVYEQYF; CDR3 DNA: TGTGCCAGCAGCCACCCTGTCTACGAGCAGTACTTC; D gene: NA; clone size: NA; V gene: TRBV6-1; J gene: TRBJ2-7
CDR3 protein: CATREGAGQGIGPNEKLFF; CDR3 DNA: TGTGCCACCAGGGAGGGGGCAGGACAGGGGATCGGGCCTAATGAAAAACTGTTTTTT; D gene: TRBD1; clone size: NA; V gene: TRBV10-3; J gene: TRBJ1-4
CDR3 protein: CASSQGLGETQYF; CDR3 DNA: TGTGCCAGCTCACAGGGACTGGGGGAGACCCAGTACTTC; D gene: NA; clone size: NA; V gene: TRBV18; J gene: TRBJ2-5
CDR3 protein: CASKIGQQNTEAFF; CDR3 DNA: TGTGCCAGCAAAATAGGACAGCAGAACACTGAAGCTTTCTTT; D gene: NA; clone size: once; V gene: TRBV6-1; J gene: TRBJ1-1
CDR3 protein: CASSSRDSTDTQYF; CDR3 DNA: TGTGCCAGCAGCTCCCGGGACAGCACAGATACGCAGTATTTT; D gene: NA; clone size: NA; V gene: TRBV7-9; J gene: TRBJ2-3
CDR3 protein: CASSLPTSGTYEQYF; CDR3 DNA: TGTGCCAGCAGCTTACCGACTAGCGGAACCTACGAGCAGTACTTC; D gene: TRBD2; clone size: NA; V gene: TRBV5-6; J gene: TRBJ2-7
CDR3 protein: CASSWALEQFF; CDR3 DNA: TGTGCCAGTAGTTGGGCCCTCGAGCAGTTCTTC; D gene: NA; clone size: NA; V gene: TRBV19; J gene: TRBJ2-1
CDR3 protein: CASSLTGRWNEQFF; CDR3 DNA: TGTGCCAGCAGCTTAACGGGAAGATGGAATGAGCAGTTCTTC; D gene: NA; clone size: NA; V gene: TRBV7-9; J gene: TRBJ2-1
CDR3 protein: CASNARGLRGYTF; CDR3 DNA: TGTGCCAGCAACGCGAGGGGGCTCAGGGGCTACACCTTC; D gene: TRBD1; clone size: few; V gene: TRBV6-1; J gene: TRBJ1-2
CDR3 protein: CASSILPDTYTGELFF; CDR3 DNA: TGTGCCAGTAGTATTCTGCCCGACACTTACACCGGGGAGCTGTTTTTT; D gene: NA; clone size: once; V gene: TRBV19; J gene: TRBJ2-2
CDR3 protein: CASSFTTGQDYGYTF; CDR3 DNA: TGTGCCAGTAGTTTCACGACAGGGCAGGACTATGGCTACACCTTC; D gene: TRBD1; clone size: few; V gene: TRBV19; J gene: TRBJ1-2
CDR3 protein: CASSPQGFENYGYTF; CDR3 DNA: TGTGCCAGCAGTCCACAGGGGTTTGAGAACTATGGCTACACCTTC; D gene: TRBD1; clone size: NA; V gene: TRBV6-5; J gene: TRBJ1-2
CDR3 protein: CASSIRLAGPRWGQETQYF; CDR3 DNA: TGTGCCAGTAGTATACGTCTAGCGGGACCCCGGTGGGGTCAAGAGACCCAGTACTTC; D gene: TRBD2; clone size: NA; V gene: TRBV19; J gene: TRBJ2-5
CDR3 protein: CASSLSGGREQYF; CDR3 DNA: TGTGCCAGCAGTTTATCAGGAGGGCGCGAGCAGTACTTC; D gene: NA; clone size: few; V gene: TRBV27; J gene: TRBJ2-7
CDR3 protein: CASSPGTGAYLEQYF; CDR3 DNA: TGTGCCAGCAGTCCCGGGACAGGGGCTTACTTGGAGCAGTACTTC; D gene: TRBD1; clone size: once; V gene: TRBV28; J gene: TRBJ2-7
CDR3 protein: CASSGRGQNTGELFF; CDR3 DNA: TGTGCCAGCAGCGGTCGGGGGCAGAACACCGGGGAGCTGTTTTTT; D gene: NA; clone size: NA; V gene: TRBV6-1; J gene: TRBJ2-2
CDR3 protein: CASSFGQPNEKLFF; CDR3 DNA: TGCGCCAGCAGCTTCGGACAACCGAATGAAAAACTGTTTTTT; D gene: NA; clone size: NA; V gene: TRBV5-1; J gene: TRBJ1-4
CDR3 protein: CASSVEGANTGELFF; CDR3 DNA: TGTGCCAGCAGTGTAGAGGGAGCGAACACCGGGGAGCTGTTTTTT; D gene: NA; clone size: NA; V gene: TRBV2; J gene: TRBJ2-2
CDR3 protein: CASSQTGAGYEQYF; CDR3 DNA: TGTGCCAGCAGTCAGACAGGGGCCGGCTACGAGCAGTACTTC; D gene: TRBD1; clone size: NA; V gene: TRBV6-1; J gene: TRBJ2-7
CDR3 protein: CASSVGASGRADEQFF; CDR3 DNA: TGCGCCAGCAGCGTGGGGGCTAGCGGGAGGGCCGATGAGCAGTTCTTC; D gene: TRBD2; clone size: NA; V gene: TRBV5-1; J gene: TRBJ2-1
CDR3 protein: CASSEAGLSSYEQYF; CDR3 DNA: TGCGCCAGCAGTGAAGCAGGTCTGAGTTCCTACGAGCAGTACTTC; D gene: NA; clone size: NA; V gene: TRBV10-2; J gene: TRBJ2-7
CDR3 protein: CASSLGLELDNEQFF; CDR3 DNA: TGTGCCAGCAGCCTCGGACTAGAACTCGACAATGAGCAGTTCTTC; D gene: TRBD2; clone size: NA; V gene: TRBV5-6; J gene: TRBJ2-1
CDR3 protein: CAVRRATNEKLFF; CDR3 DNA: TGTGCCGTCCGACGGGCAACTAATGAAAAACTGTTTTTT; D gene: NA; clone size: NA; V gene: TRBV6-5; J gene: TRBJ1-4
CDR3 protein: CAISESGARGNIQYF; CDR3 DNA: TGTGCCATCAGTGAGTCAGGCGCCCGGGGAAACATTCAGTACTTC; D gene: NA; clone size: NA; V gene: TRBV10-3; J gene: TRBJ2-4
CDR3 protein: CASSPSGRETQYF; CDR3 DNA: TGTGCCAGCAGCCCTAGCGGGAGAGAGACCCAGTACTTC; D gene: TRBD2; clone size: NA; V gene: TRBV7-9; J gene: TRBJ2-5
CDR3 protein: CASSGTRGTGELFF; CDR3 DNA: TGTGCCAGCAGTGGAACCAGGGGCACCGGGGAGCTGTTTTTT; D gene: NA; clone size: NA; V gene: TRBV6-1; J gene: TRBJ2-2
CDR3 protein: CASRAGMRNTIYF; CDR3 DNA: TGCGCCAGCAGGGCGGGTATGAGAAACACCATATATTTT; D gene: NA; clone size: NA; V gene: TRBV10-2; J gene: TRBJ1-3
CDR3 protein: CASTDRQETQYF; CDR3 DNA: TGTGCCAGTACGGACAGACAAGAGACCCAGTACTTC; D gene: NA; clone size: NA; V gene: TRBV19; J gene: TRBJ2-5
CDR3 protein: CASRGNKAFF; CDR3 DNA: TGTGCCAGCAGAGGCAACAAAGCTTTCTTT; D gene: NA; clone size: few; V gene: TRBV28; J gene: TRBJ1-1
CDR3 protein: CASSESTGNTEAFF; CDR3 DNA: TGCGCCAGCAGTGAGTCCACGGGTAACACTGAAGCTTTCTTT; D gene: NA; clone size: NA; V gene: TRBV10-2; J gene: TRBJ1-1
CDR3 protein: CASAGRTRETQYF; CDR3 DNA: TGTGCCAGCGCCGGGAGAACTCGAGAGACCCAGTACTTC; D gene: NA; clone size: once; V gene: TRBV19; J gene: TRBJ2-5